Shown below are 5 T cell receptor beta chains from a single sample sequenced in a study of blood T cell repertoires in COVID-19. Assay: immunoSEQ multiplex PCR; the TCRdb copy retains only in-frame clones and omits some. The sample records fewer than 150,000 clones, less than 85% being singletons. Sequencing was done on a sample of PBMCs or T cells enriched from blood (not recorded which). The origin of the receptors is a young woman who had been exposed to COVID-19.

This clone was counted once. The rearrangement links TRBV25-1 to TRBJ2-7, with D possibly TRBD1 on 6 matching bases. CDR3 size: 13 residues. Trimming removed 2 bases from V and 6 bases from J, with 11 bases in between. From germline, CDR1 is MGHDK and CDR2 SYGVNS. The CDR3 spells CASSEPPTGEQYF. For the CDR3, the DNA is TGTGCCAGCAGTGAACCCCCGACAGGCGAGCAGTACTTC.

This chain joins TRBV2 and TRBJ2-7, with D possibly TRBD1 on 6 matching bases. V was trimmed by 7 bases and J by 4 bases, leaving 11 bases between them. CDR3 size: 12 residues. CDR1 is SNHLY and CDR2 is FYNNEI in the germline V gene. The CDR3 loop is CASKAGVYEQYF. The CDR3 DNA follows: TGTGCCAGCAAGGCAGGGGTGTACGAGCAGTACTTC. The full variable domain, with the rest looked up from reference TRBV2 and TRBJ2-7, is EPEVTQTPSHQVTQMGQEVILRCVPISNHLYFYWYRQILGQKVEFLVSFYNNEISEKSEIFDDQFSVERPDGSNFTLKIRSTKLEDSAMYFCASKAGVYEQYFGPGTRLTVT.

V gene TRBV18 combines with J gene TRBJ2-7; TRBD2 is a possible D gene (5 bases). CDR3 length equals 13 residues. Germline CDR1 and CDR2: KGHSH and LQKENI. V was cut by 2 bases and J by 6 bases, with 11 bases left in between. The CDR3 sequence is CASSPSRDTEQYF. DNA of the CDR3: TGTGCCAGCTCACCATCCCGGGATACCGAGCAGTACTTC. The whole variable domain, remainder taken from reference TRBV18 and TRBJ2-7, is NAGVMQNPRHLVRRRGQEARLRCSPMKGHSHVYWYRQLPEEGLKFMVYLQKENIIDESGMPKERFSAEFPKEGPSILRIQQVVRGDSAAYFCASSPSRDTEQYFGPGTRLTVT.

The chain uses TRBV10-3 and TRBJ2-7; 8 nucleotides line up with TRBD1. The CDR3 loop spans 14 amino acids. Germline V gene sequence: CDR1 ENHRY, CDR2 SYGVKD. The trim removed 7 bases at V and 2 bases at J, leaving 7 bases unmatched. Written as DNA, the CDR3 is TGTGCCATCACGGAAGGACAGGGCCCCTACGAGCAGTACTTC. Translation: CAITEGQGPYEQYF.

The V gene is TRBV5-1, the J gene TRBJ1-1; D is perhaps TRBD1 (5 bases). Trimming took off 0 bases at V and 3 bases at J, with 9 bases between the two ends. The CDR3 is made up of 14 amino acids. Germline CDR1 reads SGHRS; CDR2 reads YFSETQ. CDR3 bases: TGCGCCAGCAGCTTGGGGGCAGGGCACACTGAAGCTTTCTTT. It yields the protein CASSLGAGHTEAFF.